The 10 T cell receptor beta chains listed next were all sequenced from one sample in a study of T cell responses to AZD1222 COVID-19 vaccine. TCRdb's copy holds only in-frame clones and misses some; the assay was immunoSEQ multiplex PCR. Found here are more than 95,000 clones, roughly 90% of them singletons; the top ten hold about 7.8%. The sequences come from peripheral blood, collected on day 0 of AZD1222 vaccination. These receptors all come from an adult in good health.

The chain has TRBV6-2 or TRBV6-3 and TRBJ1-2; perhaps TRBD1 as D (6 bases). From germline, CDR1 is MNHEY and CDR2 SVGEGT. The CDR3 length is 12 residues. Trimming took off 6 bases at V and 4 bases at J, with 9 bases between the two ends. The DNA for the CDR3 is TGTGCCAGCAGCGGACAGTCCTATGGCTACACCTTC. This codes for CASSGQSYGYTF.

The chain links TRBV29-1 to TRBJ1-1; the D is unclear. The CDR3 has 13 residues. The germline V gene has CDR1 SQVTM and CDR2 ANQGSEA. The V and J ends lost 5 bases and 0 bases respectively, with 10 bases between them. The CDR3 DNA reads TGCAGCGTTATGGTAGTATTGAACACTGAAGCTTTCTTT. Amino acids: CSVMVVLNTEAFF.

This chain links TRBV7-9 with TRBJ1-1; 9 nucleotides line up with TRBD1. Germline V gene sequence: CDR1 SEHNR, CDR2 FQNEAQ (reference sequence). The CDR3 is 14 amino acids. V trimming: 2 bases; J trimming: 4 bases; junction bases outside the gene matches: 2. As DNA, the CDR3 is TGTGCCAGCAGCTTAACAGGGGGCGGCACTGAAGCTTTCTTT. This encodes CASSLTGGGTEAFF.

This sequence joins TRBV5-1 and TRBJ2-7; 7 nucleotides agree with TRBD2. Trimming cost V 0 bases and J 5 bases; bases outside gene matches: 8. The CDR3 length is 15 residues. The germline gives CDR1 SGHRS, CDR2 YFSETQ. The CDR3 coding sequence is TGCGCCAGCAGCTTGGCCGTGGGAGGGGTCCACGAGCAGTACTTC. Translated: CASSLAVGGVHEQYF. The full variable domain, rest sourced from reference TRBV5-1 and TRBJ2-7, is KAGVTQTPRYLIKTRGQQVTLSCSPISGHRSVSWYQQTPGQGLQFLFEYFSETQRNKGNFPGRFSGRQFSNSRSEMNVSTLELGDSALYLCASSLAVGGVHEQYFGPGTRLTVT.

V is TRBV5-1 and J is TRBJ1-2; TRBD1 matches 9 bases. Unmatched junction bases numbered 6, after V lost 4 bases and J lost 5 bases. CDR3 length equals 14 residues. CDR1 and CDR2 (germline): SGHRS, YFSETQ. Written as DNA, the CDR3 is TGCGCCAGCAGCCCGGGACAGGGAGCGTATGGCTACACCTTC. Its translation: CASSPGQGAYGYTF.

The CDR3 sequence: CASSWGQVGNTIYF. The CDR3 bases are TGTGCCAGCAGCTGGGGACAGGTTGGAAACACCATATATTTT. The V and J genes are TRBV5-6 and TRBJ1-3; 8 positions agree with TRBD1. Germline V gives CDR1 SGHDT, CDR2 YYEEEE. The CDR3 covers 14 residues. Trimming at V came to 3 bases and at J to 3 bases, leaving 2 bases not matched to a gene.

The chain links TRBV28 to TRBJ1-5; D may be TRBD1 (6 bases). This CDR3 has 15 amino acids. Germline V gene data show CDR1 as MDHEN and CDR2 as SYDVKM. Trimming stripped 6 bases from V and 0 bases from J, with 12 bases between. Here the CDR3 reads CASSTGYSSNQPQHF. The CDR3 nucleotides are TGTGCCAGCAGCACAGGGTACAGTAGCAATCAGCCCCAGCATTTT.

This clone has only one observation. The V and J genes are TRBV5-1 and TRBJ1-3; D remains ambiguous. Trimming cost V 4 bases and J 0 bases, with 8 bases left between them. This CDR3 comprises 14 residues. Germline CDR1 and CDR2: SGHRS and YFSETQ. CDR3 sequence reads: CASSPGNSGNTIYF. The CDR3, as DNA: TGCGCCAGCAGCCCGGGAAACTCTGGAAACACCATATATTTT.

This chain joins TRBV20-1 and TRBJ1-2, with unresolved D. There are 10 residues in the CDR3. Trimming left V 4 bases short and J 5 bases short, with 5 bases between. Germline assignment: CDR1 DFQATT and CDR2 SNEGSKA (reference sequence). The DNA for the CDR3 is TGCAGTGCTACTACTTATGGCTACACCTTC. Translated: CSATTYGYTF.

The J gene is TRBJ1-3, the V gene TRBV27; TRBD1 matches 7 bases. Germline trimming cut 6 bases from V and 0 bases from J; bases unmatched to any gene: 5. Looked up from germline, CDR1 is MNHEY and CDR2 is SMNVEV (reference sequence). The CDR3 is 15 amino acids. CDR3 region: CASSVKGASGNTIYF. CDR3 DNA: TGTGCCAGCAGCGTAAAGGGGGCCTCTGGAAACACCATATATTTT.